This T cell receptor (beta chain) was found in a study of cytomegalovirus exposure and HLA in healthy donors. Study outcomes and limitations: A later analysis showed that HLA-associated TCR beta chains had undergone more clonal expansion than equally common others. Most of the CMV-associated TCR beta chains (in a later analysis) appeared to be HLA-restricted. The study labeled more than 150 TCR beta chains cytomegalovirus-associated.

The PCR employed 60 Vbeta primers together with 13 Jbeta primers. TCRdb's copy holds only in-frame clones and misses some; the assay was immunoSEQ multiplex PCR. The sample table sets out 25,000 to 40,000 clones. To note about this clone: Its antigen remains unidentified.

This receptor was obtained from a man aged 35 to 55 in good health and CMV-seronegative. The sequencing input was PBMCs.

CDR3 sequence (DNA): TGTGCCAGCAGCTTATTGGGAGGGGATACGCAGTATTTT. Its translation is CASSLLGGDTQYF. The genes are TRBV11-2 and TRBJ2-3; 7 positions agree with TRBD2. J lost 6 bases, V lost 2 bases, and 2 bases had no gene match. CDR3 length: 13 residues. The germline CDR1 and CDR2 sequences are SGHAT and FQNNGV.